Below are 8 T cell receptor beta chains sequenced from a single sample in a study of T-cell memory formation after mild COVID-19 (dated by TCRdb to the early 2020s). Library preparation used 5' RACE. TCRdb names Illumina NovaSeq 6000 as the instrument used. TCRdb's own reprocessing of the public reads used fastp at Q25 and MiXCR and kept productive beta chains. Each entry merges the rows of one CDR3 protein and shows their most common DNA and genes. This sample is represented by about 390,000 distinct CDR3 sequences; approximately 15% of them were singletons. Roughly a fifth of the sample comes from the top ten. The sample consisted of PBMCs or a T cell subset sorted from them (not recorded which). The receptors derive from a man between 18 and 35 years old who had mild COVID-19 (a few samples of this study predate the infection). The sample titles of this study are shuffled in the database, so cell type and time point are left out; the donor was told from shared clones.

This clonotype was counted only a few times. The rearrangement joins TRBV30 to TRBJ2-7, with D possibly TRBD1 on 6 matching bases. In germline, CDR1 is GTSNPN, CDR2 SVGIG (reference sequence). The CDR3 spans 13 residues. The V gene lost 2 bases and the J gene lost 7 bases, with 15 bases spanning the gap. CDR3 sequence: CAWSLWSRGEQYF. The CDR3 coding sequence is TGTGCCTGGAGTTTATGGAGCAGGGGTGAGCAGTACTTC.

In its sample, this clonotype was seen a few times. The chain has TRBV7-2 and TRBJ2-3; 7 bases align to TRBD2. The germline gives CDR1 SGHTA, CDR2 FQGNSA. The CDR3 sequence is 15 residues long. V gave up 5 bases and J gave up 3 bases; unmatched junction bases: 8. The CDR3 protein is CASSQGLGLTDTQYF. CDR3 DNA sequence: TGTGCCAGCAGCCAAGGACTAGGATTAACAGATACGCAGTATTTT.

The chain joins TRBV5-1 to TRBJ2-7, with a weak D call TRBD2 (6 bases). The germline CDR1 and CDR2 sequences are SGHRS and YFSETQ. This CDR3 has 15 residues. Trimming pared 0 bases from V and 0 bases from J, leaving 10 bases between. CDR3 sequence (DNA): TGCGCCAGCAGCTTGGGGCCGGGACTCTCCTACGAGCAGTACTTC. Translating it yields CASSLGPGLSYEQYF.

The chain employs TRBV6-6 and TRBJ2-5, with 11 bases that match TRBD2. Germline V gene data show CDR1 as MNHNY and CDR2 as SVGAGI (reference sequence). V shed 5 bases, J shed 2 bases, and the junction held 4 bases outside the gene matches. CDR3 length: 15 residues. CDR3 amino acids: CASSKRLAGQETQYF. The CDR3 DNA is TGTGCCAGCAGTAAAAGACTAGCGGGACAAGAGACCCAGTACTTC.

The chain employs TRBV28 and TRBJ2-5; the match to TRBD2 covers 11 bases. Looked up from germline, CDR1 is MDHEN and CDR2 is SYDVKM. The CDR3 runs to 20 residues. V was pared by 4 bases and J by 5 bases, with 21 bases of the junction left unmatched. The CDR3 sequence is CASSSQPWASGGTAEETQYF. CDR3 coding DNA: TGTGCCAGCAGTTCACAACCCTGGGCTAGCGGGGGGACGGCGGAGGAGACCCAGTACTTC.

This rearrangement joins TRBV20-1 to TRBJ1-6; TRBD1 matches 8 bases. This CDR3 is built from 14 residues. The ends lost 2 bases at V and 8 bases at J; junction bases unmatched: 5. Germline V gene data show CDR1 as DFQATT and CDR2 as SNEGSKA (reference sequence). Written as DNA, the CDR3 is TGCAGTGCTAGAAAACAGGGGGGAGATTCACCCCTCCACTTT. Translated, it gives CSARKQGGDSPLHF.

The chain recombines TRBV1 with TRBJ1-1. TRBV1 counts as a pseudogene. The CDR3 runs to 10 residues. CDR3 in amino acids: CTSSQGWAFF. As DNA, the CDR3 is TGCACCAGCAGCCAAGGGTGGGCTTTCTTT.

This clonotype has at least ten counts. V usage is TRBV7-2 and J usage is TRBJ2-3; 10 bases align to TRBD1. Germline loops: CDR1 SGHTA, CDR2 FQGNSA. Trimming removed 6 bases from V and 1 base from J; junction bases left unmatched: 13. There are 18 residues in the CDR3. For the CDR3, the DNA is TGTGCCAGCAGGTTGACAGGGGGCGAACCGACCCGCACAGATACGCAGTATTTT. Amino acid sequence: CASRLTGGEPTRTDTQYF.